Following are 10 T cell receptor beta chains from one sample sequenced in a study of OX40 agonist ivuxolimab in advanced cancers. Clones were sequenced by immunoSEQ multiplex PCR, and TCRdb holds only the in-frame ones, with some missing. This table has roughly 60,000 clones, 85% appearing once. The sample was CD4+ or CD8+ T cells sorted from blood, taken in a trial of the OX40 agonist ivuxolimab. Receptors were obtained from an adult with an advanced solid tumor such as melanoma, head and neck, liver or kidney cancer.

The CDR3 nucleotides read TGTGCCAGCAGCTTAGTACAGGGATCATCGAACACCGGGGAGCTGTTTTTT. Amino acid sequence: CASSLVQGSSNTGELFF. This chain joins TRBV11-2 and TRBJ2-2; the D gene is possibly TRBD1 (6 bases). The CDR3 sequence is 17 residues long. CDR1 SGHAT and CDR2 FQNNGV come from the germline V gene. Trimming stripped 1 base from V and 0 bases from J, with 12 bases between.

The CDR3, as DNA: TGTGCCAGCAGCTTGGGTGGGGCGGAGACCCAGTACTTC. Protein sequence: CASSLGGAETQYF. The chain links TRBV11-2 to TRBJ2-5; the D gene is possibly TRBD1 (5 bases). The germline gives CDR1 SGHAT, CDR2 FQNNGV. CDR3 length: 13 amino acids. Trimming took 3 bases from V and 5 from J, leaving 10 bases between them.

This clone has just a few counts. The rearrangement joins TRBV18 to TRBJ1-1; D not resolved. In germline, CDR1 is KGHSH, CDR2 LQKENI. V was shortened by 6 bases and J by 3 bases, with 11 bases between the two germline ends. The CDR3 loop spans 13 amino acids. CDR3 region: CASSQNGDTEAFF. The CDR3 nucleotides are TGTGCCAGCTCGCAGAATGGGGACACTGAAGCTTTCTTT.

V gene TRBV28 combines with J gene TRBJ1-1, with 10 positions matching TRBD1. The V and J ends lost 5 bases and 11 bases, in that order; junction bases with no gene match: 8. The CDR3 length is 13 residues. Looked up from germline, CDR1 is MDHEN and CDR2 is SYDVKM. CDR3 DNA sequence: TGTGCCAGCAGTACAGGGACAGGGGACGAGGCTTTCTTT. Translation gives CASSTGTGDEAFF.

Here the CDR3 DNA reads TGTGCCAGCAGTCCTCGGGCGGGGGAGTATGGTGGCTACACCTTC. Protein: CASSPRAGEYGGYTF. The chain links TRBV25-1 to TRBJ1-2; D might be TRBD1 (5 bases). Germline-derived CDR1 and CDR2 are MGHDK and SYGVNS. The CDR3 extends over 15 amino acids. Trimming pared 5 bases from V and 7 bases from J, leaving 20 bases between.

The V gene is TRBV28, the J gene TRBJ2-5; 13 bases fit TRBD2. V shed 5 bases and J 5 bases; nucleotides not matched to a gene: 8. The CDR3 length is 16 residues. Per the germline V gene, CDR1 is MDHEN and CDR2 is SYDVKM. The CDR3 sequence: CASSPRGLAGEETQYF. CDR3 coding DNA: TGTGCCAGCAGTCCCAGAGGACTAGCGGGAGAGGAGACCCAGTACTTC.

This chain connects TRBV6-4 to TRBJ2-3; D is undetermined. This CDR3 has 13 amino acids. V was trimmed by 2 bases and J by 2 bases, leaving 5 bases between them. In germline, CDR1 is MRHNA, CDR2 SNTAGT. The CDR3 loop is CASSDPNTDTQYF. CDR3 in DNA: TGTGCCAGCAGTGACCCGAACACAGATACGCAGTATTTT.

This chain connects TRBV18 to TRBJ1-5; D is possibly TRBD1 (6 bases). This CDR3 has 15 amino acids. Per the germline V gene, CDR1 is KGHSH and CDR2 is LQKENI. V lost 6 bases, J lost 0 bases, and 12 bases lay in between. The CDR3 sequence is CASSLGQNSNQPQHF. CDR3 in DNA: TGTGCCAGCTCCCTAGGACAGAATAGCAATCAGCCCCAGCATTTT.

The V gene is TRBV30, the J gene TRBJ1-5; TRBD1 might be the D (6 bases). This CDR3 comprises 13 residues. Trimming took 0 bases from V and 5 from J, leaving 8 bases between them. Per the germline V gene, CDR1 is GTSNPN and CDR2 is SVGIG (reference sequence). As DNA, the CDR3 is TGTGCCTGGAGTGTACGGACAGATCAGCCCCAGCATTTT. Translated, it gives CAWSVRTDQPQHF. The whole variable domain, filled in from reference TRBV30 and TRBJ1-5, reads SQTIHQWPATLVQPVGSPLSLECTVEGTSNPNLYWYRQAAGRGLQLLFYSVGIGQISSEVPQNLSASRPQDRQFILSSKKLLLSDSGFYLCAWSVRTDQPQHFGDGTRLSIL.

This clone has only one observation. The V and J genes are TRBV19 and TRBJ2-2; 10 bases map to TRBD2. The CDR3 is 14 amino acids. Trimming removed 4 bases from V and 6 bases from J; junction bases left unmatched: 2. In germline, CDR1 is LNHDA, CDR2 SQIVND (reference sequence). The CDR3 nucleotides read TGTGCCAGTAGTAAACTAGCGGGATCCGGGGAGCTGTTTTTT. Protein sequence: CASSKLAGSGELFF.